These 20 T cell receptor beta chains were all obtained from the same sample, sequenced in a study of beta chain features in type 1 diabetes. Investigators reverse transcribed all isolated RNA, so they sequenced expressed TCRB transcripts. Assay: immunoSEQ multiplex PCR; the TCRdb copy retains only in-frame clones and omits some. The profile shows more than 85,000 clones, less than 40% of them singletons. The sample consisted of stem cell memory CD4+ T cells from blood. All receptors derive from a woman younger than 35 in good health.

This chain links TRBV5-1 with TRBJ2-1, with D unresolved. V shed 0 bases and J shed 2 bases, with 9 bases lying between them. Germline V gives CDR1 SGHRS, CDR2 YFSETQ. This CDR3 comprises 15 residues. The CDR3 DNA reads TGCGCCAGCAGCTTGGAATCCCAGACCTACAATGAGCAGTTCTTC. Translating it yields CASSLESQTYNEQFF. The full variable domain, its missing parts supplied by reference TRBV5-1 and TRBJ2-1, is KAGVTQTPRYLIKTRGQQVTLSCSPISGHRSVSWYQQTPGQGLQFLFEYFSETQRNKGNFPGRFSGRQFSNSRSEMNVSTLELGDSALYLCASSLESQTYNEQFFGPGTRLTVL.

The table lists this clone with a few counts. Written as DNA, the CDR3 is TGTGCCAGCAGCCAAGGATACAGGGGGCAGGGTGAAGCTTTCTTT. Protein sequence: CASSQGYRGQGEAFF. The chain employs TRBV14 and TRBJ1-1, with 9 bases aligning to TRBD1. Losses at the gene ends were 1 base for V and 7 bases for J; bases not matched to a gene: 7. The CDR3 runs to 15 residues. In germline, CDR1 is SGHDN, CDR2 FVKESK.

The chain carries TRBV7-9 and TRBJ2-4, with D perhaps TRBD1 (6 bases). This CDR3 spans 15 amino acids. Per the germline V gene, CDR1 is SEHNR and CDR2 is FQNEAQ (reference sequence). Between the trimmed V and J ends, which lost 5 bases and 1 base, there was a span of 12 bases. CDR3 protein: CASSPNRVAKNIQYF. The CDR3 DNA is TGTGCCAGCAGCCCTAACAGGGTCGCCAAAAACATTCAGTACTTC.

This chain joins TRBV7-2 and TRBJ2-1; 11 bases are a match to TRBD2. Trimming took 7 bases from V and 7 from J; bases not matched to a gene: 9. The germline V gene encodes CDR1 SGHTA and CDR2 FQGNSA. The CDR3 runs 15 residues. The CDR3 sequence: CASMPTSGSHNEQFF. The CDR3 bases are TGTGCCAGCATGCCTACTAGCGGGAGTCATAATGAGCAGTTCTTC.

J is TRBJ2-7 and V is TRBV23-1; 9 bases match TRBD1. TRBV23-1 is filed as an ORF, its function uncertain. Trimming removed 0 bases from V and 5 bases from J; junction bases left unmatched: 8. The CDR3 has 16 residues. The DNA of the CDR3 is TGCGCCAGCAGTCAATCCCCGACAGGGGGACTCCACGAGCAGTACTTC. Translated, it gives CASSQSPTGGLHEQYF.

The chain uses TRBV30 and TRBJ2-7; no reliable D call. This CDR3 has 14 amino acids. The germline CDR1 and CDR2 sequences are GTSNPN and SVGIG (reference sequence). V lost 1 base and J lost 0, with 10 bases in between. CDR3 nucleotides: TGTGCCTGGAGTGATGGTAAGAGCTCCTACGAGCAGTACTTC. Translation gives CAWSDGKSSYEQYF.

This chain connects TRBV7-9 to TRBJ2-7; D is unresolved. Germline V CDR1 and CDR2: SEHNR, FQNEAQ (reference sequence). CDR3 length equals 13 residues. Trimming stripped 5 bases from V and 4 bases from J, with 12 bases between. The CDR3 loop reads CASSTTGLYEQYF. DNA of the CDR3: TGTGCCAGCAGCACTACCGGCCTTTACGAGCAGTACTTC.

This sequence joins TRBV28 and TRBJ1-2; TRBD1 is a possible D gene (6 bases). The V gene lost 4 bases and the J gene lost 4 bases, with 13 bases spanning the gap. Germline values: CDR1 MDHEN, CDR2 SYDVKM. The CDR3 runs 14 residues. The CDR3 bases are TGTGCCAGCAGTTCGGGACACCTCATCTATGGCTACACCTTC. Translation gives CASSSGHLIYGYTF.

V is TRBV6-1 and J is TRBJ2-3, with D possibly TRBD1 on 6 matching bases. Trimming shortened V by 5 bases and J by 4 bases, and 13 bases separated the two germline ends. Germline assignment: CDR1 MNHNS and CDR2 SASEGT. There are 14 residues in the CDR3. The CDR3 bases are TGTGCCAGCAGTTCTACAGGGTCATCAGATACGCAGTATTTT. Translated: CASSSTGSSDTQYF.

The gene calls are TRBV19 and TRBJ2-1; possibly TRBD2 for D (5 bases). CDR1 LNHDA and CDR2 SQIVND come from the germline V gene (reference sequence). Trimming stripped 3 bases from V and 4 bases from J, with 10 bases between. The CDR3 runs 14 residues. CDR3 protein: CASSMGRGYNEQFF. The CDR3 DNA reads TGTGCCAGTAGTATGGGCCGAGGGTACAATGAGCAGTTCTTC.

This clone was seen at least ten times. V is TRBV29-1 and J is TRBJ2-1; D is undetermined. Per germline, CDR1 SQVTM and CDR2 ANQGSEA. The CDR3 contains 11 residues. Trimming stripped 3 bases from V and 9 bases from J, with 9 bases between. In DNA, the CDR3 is TGCAGCGTTGACTATCCGGGTGAGCAGTTCTTC. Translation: CSVDYPGEQFF.

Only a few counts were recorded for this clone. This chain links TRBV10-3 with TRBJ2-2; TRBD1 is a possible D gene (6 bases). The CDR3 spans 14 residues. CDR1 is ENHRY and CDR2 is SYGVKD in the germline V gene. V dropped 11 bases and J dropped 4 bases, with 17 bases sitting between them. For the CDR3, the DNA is TGTGCCTCATCTGAACAGGGAAGCACCGGGGAGCTGTTTTTT. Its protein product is CASSEQGSTGELFF.

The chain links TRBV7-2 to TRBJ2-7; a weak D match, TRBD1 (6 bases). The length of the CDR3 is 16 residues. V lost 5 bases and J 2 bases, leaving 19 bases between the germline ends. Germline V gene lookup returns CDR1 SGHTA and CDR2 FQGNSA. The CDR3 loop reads CASSSPRGKRTYEQYF. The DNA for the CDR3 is TGTGCCAGCAGCAGCCCCAGGGGCAAAAGAACCTACGAGCAGTACTTC. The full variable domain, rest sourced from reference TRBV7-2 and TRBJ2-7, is GAGVSQSPSNKVTEKGKDVELRCDPISGHTALYWYRQSLGQGLEFLIYFQGNSAPDKSGLPSDRFSAERTGGSVSTLTIQRTQQEDSAVYLCASSSPRGKRTYEQYFGPGTRLTVT.

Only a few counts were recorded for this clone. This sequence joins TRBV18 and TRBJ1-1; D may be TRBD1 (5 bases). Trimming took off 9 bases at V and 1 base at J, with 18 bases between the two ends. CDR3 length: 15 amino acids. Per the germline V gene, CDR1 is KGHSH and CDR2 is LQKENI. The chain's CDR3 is CASSLTARSNTEAFF. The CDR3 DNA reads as TGTGCCAGTTCCCTGACAGCCCGTTCGAACACTGAAGCTTTCTTT.

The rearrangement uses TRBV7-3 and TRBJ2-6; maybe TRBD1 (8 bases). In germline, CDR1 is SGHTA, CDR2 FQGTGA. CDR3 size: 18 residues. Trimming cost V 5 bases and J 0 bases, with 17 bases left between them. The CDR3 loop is CASSPTGGQASGANVLTF. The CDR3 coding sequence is TGTGCCAGCAGCCCAACGGGGGGACAGGCCTCTGGGGCCAACGTCCTGACTTTC.

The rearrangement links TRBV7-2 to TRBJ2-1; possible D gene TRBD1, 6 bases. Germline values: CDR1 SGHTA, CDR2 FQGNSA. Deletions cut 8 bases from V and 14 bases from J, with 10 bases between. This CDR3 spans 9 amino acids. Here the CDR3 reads CASGTQEFF. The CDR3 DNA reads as TGTGCCAGCGGGACACAGGAGTTCTTC.

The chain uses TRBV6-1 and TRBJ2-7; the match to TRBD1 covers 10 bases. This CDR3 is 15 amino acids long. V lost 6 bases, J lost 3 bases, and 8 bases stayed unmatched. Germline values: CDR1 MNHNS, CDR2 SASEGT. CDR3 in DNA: TGTGCCAGCAGGAGAGGGACAGGGGCAATCTACGAGCAGTACTTC. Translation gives CASRRGTGAIYEQYF.

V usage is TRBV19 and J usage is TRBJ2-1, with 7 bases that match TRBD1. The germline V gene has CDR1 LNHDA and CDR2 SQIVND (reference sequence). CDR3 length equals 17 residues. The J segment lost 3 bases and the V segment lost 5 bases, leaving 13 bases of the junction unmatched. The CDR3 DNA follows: TGTGCCAGTAGTCCCCGGGCGACAGGGTTCGTCTACAATGAGCAGTTCTTC. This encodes CASSPRATGFVYNEQFF.

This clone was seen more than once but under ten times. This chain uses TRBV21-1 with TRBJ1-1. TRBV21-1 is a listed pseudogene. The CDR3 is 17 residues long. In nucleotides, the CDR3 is TGTGCCAGCAGCAAAGAGACGGGGGTCAGGAAGGGGACTGAAGCTTTCTTT. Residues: CASSKETGVRKGTEAFF.

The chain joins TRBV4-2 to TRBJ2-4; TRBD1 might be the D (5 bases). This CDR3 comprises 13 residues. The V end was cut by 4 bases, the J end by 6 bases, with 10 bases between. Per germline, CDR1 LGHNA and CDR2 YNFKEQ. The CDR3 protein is CASSRLGVNIQYF. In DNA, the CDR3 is TGTGCCAGCAGCCGATTAGGGGTAAACATTCAGTACTTC.